This T cell receptor beta chain was captured by sequencing in a study of blood T cell repertoires in COVID-19. Across the study: Italy, Spain and the United States were the sources of the convalescent and acute COVID-19 samples. The analysed material was cDNA or gDNA that came from T cells, B-cell-depleted T cells, or PBMCs.

There are a few counts of this clone. Per the original methods: Amplification with reference gene primers provided the estimates of nucleated cell counts. The repertoire was sequenced with immunoSEQ multiplex PCR; TCRdb's copy has only in-frame clones and lacks some. The DNA gave D and trimming, while V, J and clone size come from that table. The sample yields some 200,000 clones, 85% to 90% seen once. Sample: peripheral blood. This receptor was identified in a man older than 75 with acute or convalescent COVID-19.

The CDR3 DNA reads TGTGCCAGCAGGCCGACTGATAGCTCCTACAATGAGCAGTTCTTC. As protein: CASRPTDSSYNEQFF. V usage is TRBV6-5 and J usage is TRBJ2-1, with unresolved D. CDR3 length equals 15 residues. Trimming removed 6 bases at V and 0 bases at J, with 12 bases between. Germline values: CDR1 MNHEY, CDR2 SVGAGI.